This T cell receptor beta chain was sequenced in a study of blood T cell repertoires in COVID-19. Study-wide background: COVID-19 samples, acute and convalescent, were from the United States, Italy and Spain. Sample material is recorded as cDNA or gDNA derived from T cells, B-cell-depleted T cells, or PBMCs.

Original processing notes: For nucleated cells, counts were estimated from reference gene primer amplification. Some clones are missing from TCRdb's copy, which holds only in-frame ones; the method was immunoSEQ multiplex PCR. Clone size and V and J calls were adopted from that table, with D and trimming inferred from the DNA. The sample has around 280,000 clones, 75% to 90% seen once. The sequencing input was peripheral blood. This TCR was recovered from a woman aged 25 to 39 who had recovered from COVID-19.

CDR3 amino acids: CASSMPGSHEQYF. CDR3 nucleotides: TGTGCCAGTAGTATGCCGGGGTCCCACGAGCAGTACTTC. This rearrangement joins TRBV19 to TRBJ2-7; TRBD2 might be the D (5 bases). Germline values: CDR1 LNHDA, CDR2 SQIVND (reference sequence). The V end was cut by 3 bases, the J end by 5 bases, with 11 bases between. The CDR3 extends over 13 amino acids.